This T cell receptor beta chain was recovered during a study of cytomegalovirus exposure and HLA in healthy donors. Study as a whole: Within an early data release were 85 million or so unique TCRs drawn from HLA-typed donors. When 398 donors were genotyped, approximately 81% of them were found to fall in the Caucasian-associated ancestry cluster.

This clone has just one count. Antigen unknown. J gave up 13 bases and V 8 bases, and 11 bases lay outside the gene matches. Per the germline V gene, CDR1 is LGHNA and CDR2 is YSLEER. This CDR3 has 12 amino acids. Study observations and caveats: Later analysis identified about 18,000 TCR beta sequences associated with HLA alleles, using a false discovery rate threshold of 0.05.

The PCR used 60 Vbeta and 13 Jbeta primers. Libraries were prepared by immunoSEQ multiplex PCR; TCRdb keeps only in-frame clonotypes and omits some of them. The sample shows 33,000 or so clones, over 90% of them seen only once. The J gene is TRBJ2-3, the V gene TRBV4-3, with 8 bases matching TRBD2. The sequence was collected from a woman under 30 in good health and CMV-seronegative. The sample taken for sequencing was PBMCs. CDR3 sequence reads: CASSSGGRGKYF. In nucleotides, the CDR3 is TGCGCCAGCTCTTCGGGGGGGCGAGGGAAGTATTTT.